These 32 T cell receptor beta chains came from one sample sequenced in a study of ipilimumab plus nivolumab after autologous stem cell transplantation. Here immunoSEQ multiplex PCR was the method, and the copy in TCRdb shows in-frame clones only, minus some. The data show 1,500 to 2,000 clones, about 86% seen once. Sample: PBMCs, taken in a trial of ipilimumab plus nivolumab as post-transplant consolidation. These receptors were collected from a female donor with multiple myeloma.

The chain is built from TRBV7-2 and TRBJ2-7; TRBD1 aligns across 7 bases. Germline V gives CDR1 SGHTA, CDR2 FQGNSA. With 3 bases clipped from V and 3 bases from J, the junction kept 8 bases outside the gene matches. This CDR3 contains 15 residues. CDR3 residues: CASSFDGTAFYEQYF. The CDR3 nucleotides are TGTGCCAGCAGCTTCGACGGGACAGCCTTCTACGAGCAGTACTTC.

The rearrangement uses TRBV28 and TRBJ2-3; 10 bases agree with TRBD1. This CDR3 has 16 amino acids. After removal of 5 bases from V and 6 bases from J, the junction contained 11 bases not matched to a gene. The germline CDR1 and CDR2 sequences are MDHEN and SYDVKM. The CDR3 coding sequence is TGTGCCAGCAGTACGCGCCGGGACAGGGGAGGGGATACGCAGTATTTT. Amino acid sequence: CASSTRRDRGGDTQYF.

Worth noting for this clone: This clone may be a read error of a much larger clone one base away. Distinct nucleotide sequences in the sample also encode this CDR3. The chain links TRBV5-4 to TRBJ2-7, with 7 bases aligning to TRBD1. CDR3 size: 14 residues. In germline, CDR1 is SGHNT, CDR2 YYREEE (reference sequence). The CDR3 DNA follows: TGTGCCAGCAGCCCTCAGGGGGTGTCCTACGAGCAGTATTTC. Amino acids: CASSPQGVSYEQYF.

This sequence joins TRBV6-4 and TRBJ2-1; the D gene is possibly TRBD1 (6 bases). This CDR3 comprises 14 residues. Trimming left V 6 bases short and J 5 bases short, with 14 bases between. CDR1 MRHNA and CDR2 SNTAGT come from the germline V gene. The DNA of the CDR3 is TGTGCCAGCAGCGAGCGGACAGAAGACAATGAGCAGTTCTTC. Amino acids: CASSERTEDNEQFF.

The chain carries TRBV9 and TRBJ2-2; 8 bases match TRBD2. The CDR3 is 18 residues long. V gave up 0 bases and J gave up 1 base; unmatched junction bases: 8. In germline, CDR1 is SGDLS, CDR2 YYNGEE. The CDR3 region has the DNA TGTGCCAGCAGCGTAGTCAGTAGCGGGACTGGGAACACCGGGGAGCTGTTTTTT. It translates to CASSVVSSGTGNTGELFF. Drawing the rest from reference TRBV9 and TRBJ2-2, the complete variable domain is DSGVTQTPKHLITATGQRVTLRCSPRSGDLSVYWYQQSLDQGLQFLIQYYNGEERAKGNILERFSAQQFPDLHSELNLSSLELGDSALYFCASSVVSSGTGNTGELFFGEGSRLTVL.

The CDR3 region has the DNA TGTGCCTGGACAGGGGGCTGGGGATCACCCCTCCACTTT. Amino acid sequence: CAWTGGWGSPLHF. The chain employs TRBV30 and TRBJ1-6, with 8 bases matching TRBD1. V was pared by 4 bases and J by 10 bases, with 6 bases of the junction left unmatched. Germline-derived CDR1 and CDR2 are GTSNPN and SVGIG (reference sequence). This CDR3 comprises 13 residues.

The genes are TRBV7-2 and TRBJ2-1, with D unresolved. V was trimmed by 5 bases and J by 6 bases, leaving 8 bases between them. CDR1 is SGHTA, CDR2 FQGNSA, per germline. The CDR3 covers 12 residues. The CDR3 bases are TGTGCCAGCAGCGTAAGGACCAATGAGCAGTTCTTC. Translated: CASSVRTNEQFF.

This clone rates as large. This chain uses TRBV5-4 with TRBJ2-1; 7 bases are a match to TRBD2. The CDR3 is 11 amino acids. Germline CDR1 SGHNT, CDR2 YYREEE (reference sequence). The V segment lost 4 bases and the J segment 13 bases; nucleotides outside the gene matches: 5. The DNA for the CDR3 is TGTGCCAGCAGCCCCGGGACTATCCAGTTCTTC. It encodes CASSPGTIQFF.

The sample holds one count of this clone. The rearrangement links TRBV30 to TRBJ2-5; 7 bases align to TRBD1. J gave up 2 bases and V 2 bases, and 8 bases lay outside the gene matches. The CDR3 sequence is 15 residues long. Germline V gene data show CDR1 as GTSNPN and CDR2 as SVGIG (reference sequence). The DNA of the CDR3 is TGTGCCTGGAGTCCCATCCGGGACAGACAAGAGACCCAGTACTTC. Translation: CAWSPIRDRQETQYF.

The V and J genes are TRBV5-4 and TRBJ2-3; no definite D call. V gave up 4 bases and J gave up 2 bases, with 8 bases separating them. The CDR3 consists of 13 residues. The V gene's germline CDR1 is SGHNT and CDR2 YYREEE (reference sequence). CDR3 bases: TGTGCCAGCAGCCCGAGAATCACAGATACGCAGTATTTT. Translation: CASSPRITDTQYF.

The gene calls are TRBV5-1 and TRBJ2-3; 7 nucleotides align to TRBD2. V shed 0 bases, J shed 6 bases, and the junction held 10 bases outside the gene matches. Germline V gene lookup returns CDR1 SGHRS and CDR2 YFSETQ. The CDR3 has 16 amino acids. The CDR3 here is CASSLGAGEITDTQYF. The CDR3 nucleotides read TGCGCCAGCAGCTTGGGCGCGGGAGAGATTACCGATACGCAGTATTTT.

Only a few counts were recorded for this clone. The CDR3: CASSPTHRTELTDTQYF. DNA for the CDR3: TGTGCCAGCAGCCCGACCCATAGGACCGAACTCACAGATACGCAGTATTTT. This sequence joins TRBV7-3 and TRBJ2-3, with D unresolved. V was pared by 5 bases and J by 2 bases, with 20 bases between. There are 17 residues in the CDR3. Looked up from germline, CDR1 is SGHTA and CDR2 is FQGTGA.

This chain connects TRBV27 to TRBJ2-7, with unresolved D. The V and J ends lost 0 bases and 7 bases respectively, with 10 bases between them. The CDR3 loop spans 13 amino acids. Germline-derived CDR1 and CDR2 are MNHEY and SMNVEV (reference sequence). The CDR3, as DNA: TGTGCCAGCAGTTTATCGTCTGTACGGGAGCAGTACTTC. Protein product: CASSLSSVREQYF.

The J gene is TRBJ1-1, the V gene TRBV28, with D maybe TRBD1 (6 bases). V lost 6 bases and J lost 8, with 10 bases in between. The CDR3 covers 11 residues. Germline assignment: CDR1 MDHEN and CDR2 SYDVKM. The CDR3 reads CASRVDREAFF. CDR3 DNA: TGTGCCAGCAGGGTAGACAGGGAAGCTTTCTTT.

The chain joins TRBV7-9 to TRBJ2-7, with D perhaps TRBD2 (5 bases). V lost 3 bases and J lost 0, with 18 bases in between. CDR1 is SEHNR, CDR2 FQNEAQ, per germline (reference sequence). This CDR3 region has 17 residues. Here the CDR3 DNA reads TGTGCCAGCAGCTTCGCCTCACTAGAAGGGAACTCCTACGAGCAGTACTTC. It yields the protein CASSFASLEGNSYEQYF.

V gene TRBV6-4 combines with J gene TRBJ1-1; possibly TRBD1 for D (5 bases). CDR1 and CDR2 (germline): MRHNA, SNTAGT. V was cut by 2 bases and J by 7 bases, with 11 bases left in between. This CDR3 is built from 13 residues. CDR3 nucleotide sequence: TGTGCCAGCAGTGACGATAACAGGATTGAAGCTTTCTTT. It specifies CASSDDNRIEAFF.

This chain connects TRBV15 to TRBJ2-5; D is undetermined. With 4 bases removed from V and 9 bases from J, the gap between germline ends came to 6 bases. This CDR3 spans 10 amino acids. The germline V gene encodes CDR1 LNHNV and CDR2 YYDKDF (reference sequence). The CDR3 reads CATSIGPQYF. CDR3 DNA: TGTGCCACCAGCATCGGGCCCCAGTACTTC.

The chain employs TRBV2 and TRBJ1-2; tentative D call: TRBD1 (6 bases). The CDR3 has 14 amino acids. The V and J ends lost 2 bases and 4 bases respectively, with 11 bases between them. Germline lookup yields CDR1 SNHLY and CDR2 FYNNEI. CDR3 sequence: CASSEFEGVYGYTF. The DNA of the CDR3 is TGTGCCAGCAGTGAATTTGAGGGGGTCTATGGCTACACCTTC.

The V and J genes are TRBV18 and TRBJ2-7, with TRBD1 matching 7 bases. Trimming cost V 5 bases and J 6 bases; bases outside gene matches: 7. The CDR3 runs 13 residues. Germline values: CDR1 KGHSH, CDR2 LQKENI. The CDR3 is CASSSTGAREQYF. The CDR3 region has the DNA TGTGCCAGCTCATCTACAGGGGCCCGCGAGCAGTACTTC.

The chain uses TRBV4-3 and TRBJ2-5; D is perhaps TRBD2 (6 bases). The V gene's germline CDR1 is LGHNA and CDR2 YSLEER. The CDR3 has 10 residues. The V and J ends lost 3 bases and 14 bases respectively, with 10 bases between them. The CDR3: CASSQGDLYF. In DNA, the CDR3 is TGCGCCAGCAGCCAGGGGGACTTATACTTC.

This chain connects TRBV16 to TRBJ1-2; 8 bases are a match to TRBD1. With V trimmed by 4 bases and J by 6 bases, 4 bases remained unmatched. The CDR3 spans 13 residues. Germline values: CDR1 KGHSY, CDR2 FQNENV. The CDR3 sequence is CASSPQGADGYTF. The CDR3 DNA is TGTGCCAGCAGCCCCCAGGGGGCGGATGGCTACACCTTC.

The rearrangement links TRBV28 to TRBJ2-3; no clear D. Per the germline V gene, CDR1 is MDHEN and CDR2 is SYDVKM. Trimming shortened V by 2 bases and J by 0 bases, and 6 bases separated the two germline ends. CDR3 length: 14 amino acids. CDR3 in amino acids: CASSLMGSTDTQYF. CDR3 coding DNA: TGTGCCAGCAGTTTAATGGGCAGCACAGATACGCAGTATTTT.

The genes are TRBV18 and TRBJ1-3; D remains ambiguous. With 1 base removed from V and 3 bases from J, the gap between germline ends came to 7 bases. Per the germline V gene, CDR1 is KGHSH and CDR2 is LQKENI. The length of the CDR3 is 14 residues. CDR3 nucleotide sequence: TGTGCCAGCTCACCACAGGGAAATGGAAACACCATATATTTT. It encodes CASSPQGNGNTIYF.

This rearrangement joins TRBV4-3 to TRBJ1-6; a possible D gene is TRBD1 (5 bases). The CDR3 totals 15 residues. The V gene lost 2 bases and the J gene lost 10 bases, with 15 bases spanning the gap. Germline CDR1 LGHNA, CDR2 YSLEER. The CDR3 spells CASSQKFQGGSPLHF. For the CDR3, the DNA is TGCGCCAGCAGCCAAAAGTTTCAGGGAGGGTCACCCCTCCACTTT.

V is TRBV6-6 and J is TRBJ2-7; 7 bases fit TRBD1. V lost 2 bases and J lost 0; bases outside the gene matches: 1. There are 14 residues in the CDR3. Germline V gene data show CDR1 as MNHNY and CDR2 as SVGAGI (reference sequence). CDR3 DNA sequence: TGTGCCAGCAGTTACGGGACAGCCTCCTACGAGCAGTACTTC. Residues: CASSYGTASYEQYF.

The chain is built from TRBV10-3 and TRBJ2-7; maybe TRBD2 (6 bases). V shed 10 bases and J shed 3 bases, with 13 bases lying between them. Germline assignment: CDR1 ENHRY and CDR2 SYGVKD. The CDR3 consists of 12 residues. The DNA for the CDR3 is TGTGCCAGCAGCAATAGCGGCTACGAGCAGTACTTC. It codes for CASSNSGYEQYF.

The chain recombines TRBV21-1 with TRBJ2-1; the table's D call TRBD2 went unverified against the DNA. TRBV21-1 is marked as a pseudogene. The CDR3 contains 16 residues. The CDR3 nucleotides read TGTGCCAGCAGCGGCGGGAGGCGGGAGTCGTACAATGAGCAGTTCTTC. Residues: CASSGGRRESYNEQFF.

The chain couples TRBV4-1 to TRBJ2-1; the match to TRBD2 covers 11 bases. Trimming at V came to 1 base and at J to 7 bases, leaving 12 bases not matched to a gene. From germline, CDR1 is MGHRA and CDR2 YSYEKL. The length of the CDR3 is 18 residues. The CDR3: CASSQAELAGDYLNEQFF. In nucleotides, the CDR3 is TGCGCCAGCAGCCAAGCCGAACTAGCGGGAGATTATTTGAATGAGCAGTTCTTC.

The V and J genes are TRBV7-9 and TRBJ2-7; no firm D call. The CDR3 spans 14 residues. Trimming took off 5 bases at V and 6 bases at J, with 17 bases between the two ends. Per germline, CDR1 SEHNR and CDR2 FQNEAQ (reference sequence). In DNA, the CDR3 is TGTGCCAGCAGCAAACAATCCGTCATATCCGAGCAGTACTTC. Translated: CASSKQSVISEQYF.

The CDR3 DNA is TGTGCCAGCAGCCCGGACAGGGCGAACACCTACGAGCAGTACTTC. Translation: CASSPDRANTYEQYF. The chain links TRBV27 to TRBJ2-7, with 8 bases identical to TRBD1. The CDR3 runs to 15 residues. Germline assignment: CDR1 MNHEY and CDR2 SMNVEV (reference sequence). Germline trimming cut 6 bases from V and 2 bases from J; bases unmatched to any gene: 9.

The V call is TRBV7-3, the J call TRBJ2-2; maybe TRBD2 (5 bases). Germline V CDR1 and CDR2: SGHTA, FQGTGA. V lost 0 bases and J 8 bases, leaving 10 bases between the germline ends. The CDR3 is 14 residues long. The CDR3 sequence: CASSLTDFDGELFF. CDR3 DNA: TGTGCCAGCAGCTTAACGGACTTCGATGGGGAGCTGTTTTTT.

Only one count was recorded for this clone. The V gene is TRBV30, the J gene TRBJ2-1, with 13 bases matching TRBD2. Germline CDR1 and CDR2: GTSNPN and SVGIG (reference sequence). This CDR3 has 16 residues. J lost 5 bases, V lost 2 bases, and 6 bases had no gene match. CDR3 nucleotide sequence: TGTGCCTGGAGTCCTAACGGACTAGCGGGAGACAATGAGCAGTTCTTC. Its protein is CAWSPNGLAGDNEQFF. Supplemented by reference TRBV30 and TRBJ2-1, the full variable domain reads SQTIHQWPATLVQPVGSPLSLECTVEGTSNPNLYWYRQAAGRGLQLLFYSVGIGQISSEVPQNLSASRPQDRQFILSSKKLLLSDSGFYLCAWSPNGLAGDNEQFFGPGTRLTVL.